This record looks at one TCR beta chain sequence and its context. The data are from a study of blood T cell repertoires in COVID-19. Looking at the study overall: Acute and convalescent COVID-19 samples came from the United States, Italy and Spain. Sample material is recorded as cDNA or gDNA derived from T cells, B-cell-depleted T cells, or PBMCs.

There are 12 residues in the CDR3. Germline CDR1 MNHEY, CDR2 SVGAGI. The V end lost 2 bases, the J end lost 7 bases, and 9 bases lay between the germline ends. TCRdb keeps only in-frame clones here, not all; method: immunoSEQ multiplex PCR. The sample holds around 140,000 clones, approximately 89% seen once. Sequenced sample: peripheral blood. The clonotype comes from a woman aged 45-65 years with acute or convalescent COVID-19. V and J are TRBV6-5 and TRBJ2-7; tentatively, D is TRBD2 (5 bases). CDR3 DNA sequence: TGTGCCAGCAGTTACCCCACGGGAGAGCAGTACTTC. Protein sequence: CASSYPTGEQYF.